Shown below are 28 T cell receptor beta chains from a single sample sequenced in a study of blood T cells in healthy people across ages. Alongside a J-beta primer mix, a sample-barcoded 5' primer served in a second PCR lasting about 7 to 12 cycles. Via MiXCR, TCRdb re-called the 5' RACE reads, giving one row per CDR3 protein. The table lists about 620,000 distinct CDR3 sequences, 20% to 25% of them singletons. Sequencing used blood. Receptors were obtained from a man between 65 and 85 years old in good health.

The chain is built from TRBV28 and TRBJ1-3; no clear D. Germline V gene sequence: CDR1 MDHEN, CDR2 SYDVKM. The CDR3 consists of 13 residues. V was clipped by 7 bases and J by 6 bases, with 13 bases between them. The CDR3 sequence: CASTPGYANTIYF. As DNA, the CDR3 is TGTGCCAGCACCCCGGGTTATGCAAACACCATATATTTT.

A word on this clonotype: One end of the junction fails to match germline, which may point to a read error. CDR3 sequence: CAGSYDLYTDTQYF. CDR3 coding DNA: TGTGCCGGCAGTTACGACCTATACACAGATACGCAGTATTTT. This rearrangement joins TRBV6-5 to TRBJ2-3; D unclear. Germline loops: CDR1 MNHEY, CDR2 SVGAGI. The CDR3 is 14 residues long.

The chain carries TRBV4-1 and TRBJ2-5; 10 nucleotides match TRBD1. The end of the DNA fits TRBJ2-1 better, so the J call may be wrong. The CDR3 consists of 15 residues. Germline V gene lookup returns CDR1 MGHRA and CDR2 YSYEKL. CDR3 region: CASSQDRDRGTEQFF. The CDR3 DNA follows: TGCGCCAGCAGCCAAGACCGGGACAGGGGAACGGAGCAGTTCTTC.

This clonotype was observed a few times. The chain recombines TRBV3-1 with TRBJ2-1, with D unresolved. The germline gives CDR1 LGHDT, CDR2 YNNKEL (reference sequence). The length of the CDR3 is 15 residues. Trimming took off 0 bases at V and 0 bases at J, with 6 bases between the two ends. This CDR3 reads CASSQDSSSYNEQFF. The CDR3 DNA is TGTGCCAGCAGCCAAGACAGTAGCTCCTACAATGAGCAGTTCTTC.

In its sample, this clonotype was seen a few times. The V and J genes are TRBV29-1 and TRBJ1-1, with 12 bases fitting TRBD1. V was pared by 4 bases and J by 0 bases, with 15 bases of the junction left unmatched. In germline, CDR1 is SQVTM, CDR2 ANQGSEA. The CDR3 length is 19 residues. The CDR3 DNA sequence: TGCAGCGTTGTCCGGGACAGGGGGCGCGTCTCCGAAGTGAACACTGAAGCTTTCTTT. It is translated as CSVVRDRGRVSEVNTEAFF.

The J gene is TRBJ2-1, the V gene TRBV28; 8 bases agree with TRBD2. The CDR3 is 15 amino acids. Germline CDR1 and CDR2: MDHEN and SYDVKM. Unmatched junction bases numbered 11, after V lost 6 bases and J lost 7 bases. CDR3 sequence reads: CASRPTGTRSNEQFF. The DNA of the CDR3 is TGTGCCAGCAGACCCACCGGGACTAGGTCGAATGAGCAGTTCTTC.

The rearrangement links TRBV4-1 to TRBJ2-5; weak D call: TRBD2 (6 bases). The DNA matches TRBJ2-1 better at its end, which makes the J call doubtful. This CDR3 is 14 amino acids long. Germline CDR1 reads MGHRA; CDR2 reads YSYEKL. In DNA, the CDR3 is TGCGCCAGCAGCCAAGATAATACAGCGGGTGAGCAGTTCTTC. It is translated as CASSQDNTAGEQFF.

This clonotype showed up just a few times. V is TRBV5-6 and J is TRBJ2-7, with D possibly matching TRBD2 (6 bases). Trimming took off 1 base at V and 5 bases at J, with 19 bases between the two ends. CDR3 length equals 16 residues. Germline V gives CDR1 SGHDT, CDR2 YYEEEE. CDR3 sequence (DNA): TGTGCCAGCAGCTTGACTCGGGACTCCATTCTTAACGAGCAGTACTTC. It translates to CASSLTRDSILNEQYF.

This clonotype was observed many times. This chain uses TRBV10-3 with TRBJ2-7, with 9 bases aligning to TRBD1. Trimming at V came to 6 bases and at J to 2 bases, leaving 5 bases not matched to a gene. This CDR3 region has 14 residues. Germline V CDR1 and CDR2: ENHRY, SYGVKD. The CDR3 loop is CAIRNGTGPYEQYF. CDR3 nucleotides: TGTGCCATCAGGAACGGGACAGGGCCCTACGAGCAGTACTTC.

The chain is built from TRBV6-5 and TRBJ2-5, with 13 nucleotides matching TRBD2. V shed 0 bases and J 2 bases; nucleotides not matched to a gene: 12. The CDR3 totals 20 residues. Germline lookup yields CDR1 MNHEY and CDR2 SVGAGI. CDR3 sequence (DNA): TGTGCCAGCAGTTACTCGACAGTCCCGGGACTAGCGGGATCTCAAGAGACCCAGTACTTC. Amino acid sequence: CASSYSTVPGLAGSQETQYF.

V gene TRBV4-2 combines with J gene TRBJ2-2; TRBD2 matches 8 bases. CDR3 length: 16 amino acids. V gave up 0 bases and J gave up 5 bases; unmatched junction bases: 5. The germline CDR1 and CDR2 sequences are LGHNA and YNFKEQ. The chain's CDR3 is CASSQEAGVGTGELFF. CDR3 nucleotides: TGTGCCAGCAGCCAAGAAGCGGGAGTGGGGACCGGGGAGCTGTTTTTT.

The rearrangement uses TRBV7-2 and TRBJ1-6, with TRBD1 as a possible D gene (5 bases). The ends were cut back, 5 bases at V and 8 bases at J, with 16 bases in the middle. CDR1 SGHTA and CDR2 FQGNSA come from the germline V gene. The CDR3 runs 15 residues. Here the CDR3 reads CASSPSWRGDSPLHF. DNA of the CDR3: TGTGCCAGCAGCCCTAGTTGGAGGGGTGATTCACCCCTCCACTTT.

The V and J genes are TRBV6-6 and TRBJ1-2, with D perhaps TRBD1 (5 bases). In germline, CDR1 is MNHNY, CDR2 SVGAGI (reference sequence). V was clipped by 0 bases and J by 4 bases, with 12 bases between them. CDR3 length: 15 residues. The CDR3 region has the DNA TGTGCCAGCAGTTACTCGGCCGGGGCAGCCTATGGCTACACCTTC. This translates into CASSYSAGAAYGYTF.

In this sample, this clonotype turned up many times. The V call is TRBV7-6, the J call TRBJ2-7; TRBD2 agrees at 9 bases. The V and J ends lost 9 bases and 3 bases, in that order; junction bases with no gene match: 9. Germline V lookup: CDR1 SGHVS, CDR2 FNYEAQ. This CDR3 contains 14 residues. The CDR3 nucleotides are TGTGCCAGTCCCTTGATGACTAGCGGCTACGAGCAGTACTTC. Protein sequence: CASPLMTSGYEQYF.

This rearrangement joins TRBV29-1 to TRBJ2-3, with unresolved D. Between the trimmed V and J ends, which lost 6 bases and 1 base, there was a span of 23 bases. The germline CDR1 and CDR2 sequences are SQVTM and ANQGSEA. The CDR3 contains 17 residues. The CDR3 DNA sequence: TGCAGCGTGGAGTGGATAGCCCCCTCCGGCGGCACAGATACGCAGTATTTT. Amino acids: CSVEWIAPSGGTDTQYF.

The CDR3 nucleotides read TGCAGTGCTAGAGGCAGGGGAAGAGAGACCCAGTACTTC. This gives the protein CSARGRGRETQYF. J is TRBJ2-7 and V is TRBV20-1; perhaps TRBD1 as D (6 bases). The J call may be wrong; the DNA end is better matched by TRBJ2-5. The CDR3 is 13 residues long. The germline CDR1 and CDR2 sequences are DFQATT and SNEGSKA (reference sequence).

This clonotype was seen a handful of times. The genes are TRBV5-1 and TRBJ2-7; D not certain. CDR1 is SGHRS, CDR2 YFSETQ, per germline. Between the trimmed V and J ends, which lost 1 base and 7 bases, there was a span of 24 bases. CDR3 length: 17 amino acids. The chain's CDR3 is CASSLWFRKSPSTEQYF. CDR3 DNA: TGCGCCAGCAGCTTGTGGTTCCGTAAATCCCCATCTACGGAGCAGTACTTC.

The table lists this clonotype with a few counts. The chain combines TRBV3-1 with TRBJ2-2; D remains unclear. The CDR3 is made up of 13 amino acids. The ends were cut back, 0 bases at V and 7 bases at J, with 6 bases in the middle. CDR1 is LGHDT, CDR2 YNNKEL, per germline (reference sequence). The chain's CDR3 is CASSQDWGGELFF. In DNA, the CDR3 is TGTGCCAGCAGCCAAGATTGGGGCGGGGAGCTGTTTTTT.

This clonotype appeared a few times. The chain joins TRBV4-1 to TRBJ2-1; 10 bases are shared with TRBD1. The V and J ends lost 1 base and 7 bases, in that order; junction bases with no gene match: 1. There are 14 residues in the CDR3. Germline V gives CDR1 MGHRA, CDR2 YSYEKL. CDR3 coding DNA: TGCGCCAGCAGCCAAGGGACAGGGGGGAATGAGCAGTTCTTC. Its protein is CASSQGTGGNEQFF.

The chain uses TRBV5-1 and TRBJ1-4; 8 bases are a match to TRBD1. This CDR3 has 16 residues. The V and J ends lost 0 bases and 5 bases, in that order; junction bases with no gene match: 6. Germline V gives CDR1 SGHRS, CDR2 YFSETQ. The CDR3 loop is CASSLGDRGANEKLFF. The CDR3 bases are TGCGCCAGCAGCTTGGGAGACAGGGGCGCAAATGAAAAACTGTTTTTT.

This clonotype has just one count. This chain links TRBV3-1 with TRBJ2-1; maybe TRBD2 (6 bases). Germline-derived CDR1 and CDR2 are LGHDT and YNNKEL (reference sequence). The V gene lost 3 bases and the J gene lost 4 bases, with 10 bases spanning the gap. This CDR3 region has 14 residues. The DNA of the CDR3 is TGTGCCAGCAGCCAGAGAGGGAGGTACAATGAGCAGTTCTTC. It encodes CASSQRGRYNEQFF.

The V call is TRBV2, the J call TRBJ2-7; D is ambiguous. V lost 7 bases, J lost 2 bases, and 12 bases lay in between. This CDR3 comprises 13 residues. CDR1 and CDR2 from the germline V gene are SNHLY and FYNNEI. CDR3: CASNPETAYEQYF. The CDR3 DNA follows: TGTGCCAGCAACCCCGAGACGGCCTACGAGCAGTACTTC. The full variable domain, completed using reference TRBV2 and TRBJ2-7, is EPEVTQTPSHQVTQMGQEVILRCVPISNHLYFYWYRQILGQKVEFLVSFYNNEISEKSEIFDDQFSVERPDGSNFTLKIRSTKLEDSAMYFCASNPETAYEQYFGPGTRLTVT.

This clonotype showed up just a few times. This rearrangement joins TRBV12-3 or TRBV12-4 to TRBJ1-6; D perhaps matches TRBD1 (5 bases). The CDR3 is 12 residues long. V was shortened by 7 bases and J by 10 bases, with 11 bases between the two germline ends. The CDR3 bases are TGTGCCAGCACGGGGACGGAATCACCCCTCCACTTT. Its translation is CASTGTESPLHF.

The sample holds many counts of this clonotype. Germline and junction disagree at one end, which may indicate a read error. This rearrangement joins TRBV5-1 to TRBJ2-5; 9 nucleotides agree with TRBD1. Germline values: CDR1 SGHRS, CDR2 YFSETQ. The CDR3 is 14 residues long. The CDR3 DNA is TGTGCCAGCAGCTTGGGGACAGGGAGGGAGACCCAGTACTTC. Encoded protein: CASSLGTGRETQYF.

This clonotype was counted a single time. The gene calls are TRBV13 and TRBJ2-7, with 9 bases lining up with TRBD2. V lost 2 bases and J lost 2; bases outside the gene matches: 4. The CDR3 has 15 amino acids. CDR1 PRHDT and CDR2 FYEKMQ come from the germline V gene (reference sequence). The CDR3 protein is CASSLRTSEAYEQYF. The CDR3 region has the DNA TGTGCCAGCAGCTTACGGACTAGCGAGGCCTACGAGCAGTACTTC.

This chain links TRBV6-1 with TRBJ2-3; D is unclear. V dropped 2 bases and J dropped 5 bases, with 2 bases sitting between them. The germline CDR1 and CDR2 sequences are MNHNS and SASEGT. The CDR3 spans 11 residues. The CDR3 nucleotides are TGTGCCAGCAGTGAACAAGATACGCAGTATTTT. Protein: CASSEQDTQYF.

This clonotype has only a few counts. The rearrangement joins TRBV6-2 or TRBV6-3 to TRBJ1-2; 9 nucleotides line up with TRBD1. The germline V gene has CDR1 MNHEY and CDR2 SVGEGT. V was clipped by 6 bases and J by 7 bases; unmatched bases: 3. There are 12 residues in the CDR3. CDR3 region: CASSTGGRGYTF. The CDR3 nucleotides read TGTGCCAGCAGCACAGGGGGCCGTGGCTACACCTTC.

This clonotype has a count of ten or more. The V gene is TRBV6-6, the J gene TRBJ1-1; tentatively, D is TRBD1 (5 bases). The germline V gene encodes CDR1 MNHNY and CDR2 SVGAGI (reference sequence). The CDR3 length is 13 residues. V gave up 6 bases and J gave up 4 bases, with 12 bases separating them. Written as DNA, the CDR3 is TGTGCCAGCAGGGGGGAAGAATTCACTGAAGCTTTCTTT. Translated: CASRGEEFTEAFF.